The clone carrying this TCR beta chain has only one observation. Its antigen is still unknown. These data are taken from a study of T cells in localized non-small cell lung cancer. Libraries were prepared by immunoSEQ multiplex PCR; TCRdb keeps only in-frame clonotypes and omits some of them. The sample has tens of thousands of clones; 86% are singletons. The V gene lost 3 bases and the J gene lost 10 bases, with 16 bases spanning the gap. Germline assignment: CDR1 SGHAT and CDR2 FQNNGV. The length of the CDR3 is 15 residues. General observations from the study: Uninvolved adjacent lung had the highest recorded T cell clonality, with tumor below it. Longer overall survival was linked to higher blood T cell density. There were a median 57 of the top 100 tumor clones appearing in adjacent lung. Heterogeneity stays possible, as sequencing covered only one tumor region.

J is TRBJ1-6 and V is TRBV11-2; D unclear. Sequenced material: peripheral blood, taken before any cancer treatment. The receptor was derived from a male donor aged 60 or older with stage III squamous cell lung carcinoma. DNA of the CDR3: TGTGCCAGCAGCTTTACCGCCAAAAAAGGATCACCCCTCCACTTT. Protein sequence: CASSFTAKKGSPLHF.